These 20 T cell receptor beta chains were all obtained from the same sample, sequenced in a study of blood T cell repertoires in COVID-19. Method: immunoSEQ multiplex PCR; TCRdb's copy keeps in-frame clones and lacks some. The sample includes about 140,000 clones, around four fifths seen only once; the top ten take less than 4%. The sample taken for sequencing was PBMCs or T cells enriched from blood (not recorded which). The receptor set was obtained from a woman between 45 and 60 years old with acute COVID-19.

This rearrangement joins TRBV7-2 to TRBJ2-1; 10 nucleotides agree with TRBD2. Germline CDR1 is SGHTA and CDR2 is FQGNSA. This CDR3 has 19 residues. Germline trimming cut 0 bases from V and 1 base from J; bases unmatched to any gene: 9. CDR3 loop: CASSLAASGSQRSYNEQFF. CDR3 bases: TGTGCCAGCAGCTTAGCAGCTAGCGGGAGTCAGAGGTCCTACAATGAGCAGTTCTTC.

CDR3 protein: CASTKTGSYEQYF. CDR3 bases: TGCGCCAGCACCAAGACAGGGAGTTACGAGCAGTACTTC. The V call is TRBV5-1, the J call TRBJ2-7; 7 bases are a match to TRBD1. The germline CDR1 and CDR2 sequences are SGHRS and YFSETQ. V was pared by 6 bases and J by 4 bases, with 7 bases of the junction left unmatched. The CDR3 is 13 amino acids.

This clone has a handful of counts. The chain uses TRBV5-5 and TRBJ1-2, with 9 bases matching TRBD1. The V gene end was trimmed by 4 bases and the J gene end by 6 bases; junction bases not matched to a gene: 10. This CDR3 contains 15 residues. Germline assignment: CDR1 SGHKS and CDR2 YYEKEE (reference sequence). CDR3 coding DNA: TGTGCCAGCAGCCTCTGGACAGGGGAGATAGATGGCTACACCTTC. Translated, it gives CASSLWTGEIDGYTF.

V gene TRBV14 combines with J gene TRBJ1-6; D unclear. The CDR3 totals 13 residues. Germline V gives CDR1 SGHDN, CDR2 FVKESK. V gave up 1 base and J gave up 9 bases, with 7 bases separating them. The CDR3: CASSQGRSSPLHF. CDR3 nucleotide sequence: TGTGCCAGCAGCCAAGGCCGGAGTTCACCCCTCCACTTT.

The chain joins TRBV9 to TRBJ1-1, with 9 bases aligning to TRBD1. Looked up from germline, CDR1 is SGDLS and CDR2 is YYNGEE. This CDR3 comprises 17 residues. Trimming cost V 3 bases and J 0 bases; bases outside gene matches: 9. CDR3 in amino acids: CASSARDRDWVNTEAFF. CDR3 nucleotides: TGTGCCAGCAGCGCGAGGGACAGGGATTGGGTGAACACTGAAGCTTTCTTT. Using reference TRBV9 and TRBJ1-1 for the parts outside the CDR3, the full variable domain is DSGVTQTPKHLITATGQRVTLRCSPRSGDLSVYWYQQSLDQGLQFLIQYYNGEERAKGNILERFSAQQFPDLHSELNLSSLELGDSALYFCASSARDRDWVNTEAFFGQGTRLTVV.

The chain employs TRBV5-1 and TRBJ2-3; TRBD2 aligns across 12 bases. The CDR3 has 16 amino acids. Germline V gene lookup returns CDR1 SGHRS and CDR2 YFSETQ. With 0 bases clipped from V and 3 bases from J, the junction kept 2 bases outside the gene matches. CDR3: CASSLGTSGMTDTQYF. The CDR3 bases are TGCGCCAGCAGCTTGGGGACTAGCGGGATGACAGATACGCAGTATTTT.

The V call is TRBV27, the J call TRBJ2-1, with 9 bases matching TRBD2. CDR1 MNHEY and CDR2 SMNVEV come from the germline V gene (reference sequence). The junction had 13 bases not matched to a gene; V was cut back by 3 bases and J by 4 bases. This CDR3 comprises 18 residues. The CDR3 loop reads CASSLERSGSKFYNEQFF. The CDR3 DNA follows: TGTGCCAGCAGTTTGGAGCGTAGCGGGAGCAAGTTTTACAATGAGCAGTTCTTC.

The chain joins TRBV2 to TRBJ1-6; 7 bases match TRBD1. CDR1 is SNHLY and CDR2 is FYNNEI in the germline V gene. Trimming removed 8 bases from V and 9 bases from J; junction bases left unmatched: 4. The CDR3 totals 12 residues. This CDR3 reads CASGTAISPLHF. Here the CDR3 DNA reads TGTGCCAGCGGGACAGCCATTTCACCCCTCCACTTT.

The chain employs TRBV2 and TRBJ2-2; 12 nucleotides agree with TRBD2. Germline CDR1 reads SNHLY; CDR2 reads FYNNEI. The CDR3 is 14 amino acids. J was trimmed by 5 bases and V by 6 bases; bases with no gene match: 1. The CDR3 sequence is CASSGLAGTGELFF. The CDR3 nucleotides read TGTGCCAGCAGCGGACTAGCGGGAACCGGGGAGCTGTTTTTT.

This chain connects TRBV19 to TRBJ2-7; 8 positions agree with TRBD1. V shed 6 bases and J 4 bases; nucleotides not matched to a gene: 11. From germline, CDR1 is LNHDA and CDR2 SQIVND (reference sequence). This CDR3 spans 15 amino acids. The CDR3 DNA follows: TGTGCCAGTAGGAGCCTCGGGACAGGACTATACGAGCAGTACTTC. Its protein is CASRSLGTGLYEQYF.

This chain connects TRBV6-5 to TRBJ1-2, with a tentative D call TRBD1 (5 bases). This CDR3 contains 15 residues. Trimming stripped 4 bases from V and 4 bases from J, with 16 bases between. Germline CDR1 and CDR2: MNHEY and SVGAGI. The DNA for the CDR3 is TGTGCCAGCAGTTCAGCAGACAGTTTCTTCTATGGCTACACCTTC. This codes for CASSSADSFFYGYTF.

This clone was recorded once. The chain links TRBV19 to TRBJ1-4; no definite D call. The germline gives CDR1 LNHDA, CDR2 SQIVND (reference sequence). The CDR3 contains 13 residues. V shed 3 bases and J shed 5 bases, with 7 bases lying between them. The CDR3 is CASSIPQNEKLFF. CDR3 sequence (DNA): TGTGCCAGTAGTATTCCTCAGAATGAAAAACTGTTTTTT.

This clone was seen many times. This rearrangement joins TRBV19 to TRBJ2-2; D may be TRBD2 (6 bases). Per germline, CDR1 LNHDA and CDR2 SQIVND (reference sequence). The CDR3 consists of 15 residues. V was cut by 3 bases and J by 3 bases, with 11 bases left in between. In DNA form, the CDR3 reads TGTGCCAGTAGTATTCTGGAGGGGTACACCGGGGAGCTGTTTTTT. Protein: CASSILEGYTGELFF.

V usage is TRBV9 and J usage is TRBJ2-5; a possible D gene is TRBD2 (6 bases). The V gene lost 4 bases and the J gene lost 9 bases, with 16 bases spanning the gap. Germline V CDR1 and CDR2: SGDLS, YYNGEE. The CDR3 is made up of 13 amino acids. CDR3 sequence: CASSPGERWPQYF. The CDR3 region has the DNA TGTGCCAGCAGCCCGGGGGAAAGGTGGCCCCAGTACTTC. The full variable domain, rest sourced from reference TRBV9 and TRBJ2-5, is DSGVTQTPKHLITATGQRVTLRCSPRSGDLSVYWYQQSLDQGLQFLIQYYNGEERAKGNILERFSAQQFPDLHSELNLSSLELGDSALYFCASSPGERWPQYFGPGTRLLVL.

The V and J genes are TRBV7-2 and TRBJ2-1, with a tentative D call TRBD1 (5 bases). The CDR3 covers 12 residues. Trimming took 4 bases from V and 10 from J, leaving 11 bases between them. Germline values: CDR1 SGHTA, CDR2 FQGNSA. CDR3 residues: CASSSQGWEQFF. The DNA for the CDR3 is TGTGCCAGCAGCTCTCAGGGTTGGGAGCAGTTCTTC. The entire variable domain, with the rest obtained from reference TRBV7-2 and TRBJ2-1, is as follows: GAGVSQSPSNKVTEKGKDVELRCDPISGHTALYWYRQSLGQGLEFLIYFQGNSAPDKSGLPSDRFSAERTGGSVSTLTIQRTQQEDSAVYLCASSSQGWEQFFGPGTRLTVL.

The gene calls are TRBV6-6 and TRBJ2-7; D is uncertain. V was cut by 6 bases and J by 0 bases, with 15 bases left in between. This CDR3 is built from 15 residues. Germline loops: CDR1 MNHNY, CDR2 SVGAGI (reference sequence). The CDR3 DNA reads TGTGCCAGCAGCCCTAACGGTTACCTCTCCTACGAGCAGTACTTC. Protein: CASSPNGYLSYEQYF.

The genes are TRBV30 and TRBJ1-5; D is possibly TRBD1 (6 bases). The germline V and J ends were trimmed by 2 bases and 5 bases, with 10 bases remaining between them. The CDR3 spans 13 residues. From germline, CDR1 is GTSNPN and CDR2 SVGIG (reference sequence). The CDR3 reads CAWSRGGHQPQHF. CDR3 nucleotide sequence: TGTGCCTGGAGTAGGGGGGGGCATCAGCCCCAGCATTTT.

The CDR3 protein is CASGQGSGNTIYF. CDR3 in DNA: TGTGCTAGTGGACAGGGTTCTGGAAACACCATATATTTT. The rearrangement uses TRBV12-5 and TRBJ1-3, with D maybe TRBD1 (6 bases). V was trimmed by 6 bases and J by 1 base, leaving 7 bases between them. Germline V lookup: CDR1 LGHNT, CDR2 FRNRAP. This CDR3 has 13 residues.

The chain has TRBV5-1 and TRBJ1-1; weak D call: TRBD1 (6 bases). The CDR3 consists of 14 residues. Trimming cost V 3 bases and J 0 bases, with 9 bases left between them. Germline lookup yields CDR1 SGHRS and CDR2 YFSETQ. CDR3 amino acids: CASSSTGLNTEAFF. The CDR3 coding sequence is TGCGCCAGCAGCTCGACAGGATTGAACACTGAAGCTTTCTTT.

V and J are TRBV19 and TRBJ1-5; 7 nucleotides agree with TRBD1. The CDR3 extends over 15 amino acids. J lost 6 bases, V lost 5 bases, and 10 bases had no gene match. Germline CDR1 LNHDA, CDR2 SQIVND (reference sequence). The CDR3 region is CASSQDRAGSQPQHF. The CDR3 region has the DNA TGTGCCAGTAGTCAAGACAGGGCTGGTTCTCAGCCCCAGCATTTT. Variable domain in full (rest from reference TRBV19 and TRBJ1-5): DGGITQSPKYLFRKEGQNVTLSCEQNLNHDAMYWYRQDPGQGLRLIYYSQIVNDFQKGDIAEGYSVSREKKESFPLTVTSAQKNPTAFYLCASSQDRAGSQPQHFGDGTRLSIL.